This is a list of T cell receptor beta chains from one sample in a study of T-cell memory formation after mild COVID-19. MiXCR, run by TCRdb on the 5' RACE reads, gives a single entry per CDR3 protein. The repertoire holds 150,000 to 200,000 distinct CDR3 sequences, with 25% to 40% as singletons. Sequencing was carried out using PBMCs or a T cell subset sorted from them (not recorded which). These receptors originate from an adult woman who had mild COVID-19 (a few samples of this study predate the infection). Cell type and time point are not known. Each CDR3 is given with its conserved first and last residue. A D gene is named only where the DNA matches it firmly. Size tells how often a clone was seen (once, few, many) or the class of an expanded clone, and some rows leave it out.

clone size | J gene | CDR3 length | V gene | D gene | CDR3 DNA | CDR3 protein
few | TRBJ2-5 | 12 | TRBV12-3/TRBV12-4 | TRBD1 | TGTGCCAGCACTAACAGGGGTGAGACCCAGTACTTC | CASTNRGETQYF
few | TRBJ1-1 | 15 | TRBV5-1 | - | TGCGCCAGCAGCTTGTTACAACAGGGCCACACTGAAGCTTTCTTT | CASSLLQQGHTEAFF
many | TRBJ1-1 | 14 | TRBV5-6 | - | TGTGCCAGCAGCCTGACAGACCTGAACACTGAAGCTTTCTTT | CASSLTDLNTEAFF
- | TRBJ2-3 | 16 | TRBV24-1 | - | TGTGCCACCAGTGATCTCCAGGGGACGAACACAGATACGCAGTATTTT | CATSDLQGTNTDTQYF
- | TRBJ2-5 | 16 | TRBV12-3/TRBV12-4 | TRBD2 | TGTGCCAGCAGCCAACGTCGACTAGCGGGGGAAGAGACCCAGTACTTC | CASSQRRLAGEETQYF
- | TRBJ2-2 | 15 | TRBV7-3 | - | TGTGCCAGCAGCTTAGGAGGGGCGAGTACCGGGGAGCTGTTTTTT | CASSLGGASTGELFF
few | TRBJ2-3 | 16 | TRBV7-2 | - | TGTGCCAGCAGCTTACCGCGGGACCCCCGGGCAGATACGCAGTATTTT | CASSLPRDPRADTQYF
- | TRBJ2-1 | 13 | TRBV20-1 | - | TGCAGTGCTAGGCACGTGGACTACAATGAGCAGTTCTTC | CSARHVDYNEQFF
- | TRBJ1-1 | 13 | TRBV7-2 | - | TGTGCCAGCAGCTTACATCAGAACACTGAAGCTTTCTTT | CASSLHQNTEAFF
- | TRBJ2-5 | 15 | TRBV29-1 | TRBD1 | TGCAGCGTTGGGACAGGGGGCCTCCTCCAAGAGACCCAGTACTTC | CSVGTGGLLQETQYF
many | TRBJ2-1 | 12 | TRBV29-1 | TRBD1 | TGCAGCGCCCGGACAGGGGAGTATGAGCAGTTCTTC | CSARTGEYEQFF
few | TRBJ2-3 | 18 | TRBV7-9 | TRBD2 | TGTGCCAGCAGCTCGAATAGCGGGAGATTCCGGTCCGCAGATACGCAGTATTTT | CASSSNSGRFRSADTQYF
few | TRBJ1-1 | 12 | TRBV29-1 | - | TGCAGCGTTGCATCAGGGGCCACTGAAGCTTTCTTT | CSVASGATEAFF
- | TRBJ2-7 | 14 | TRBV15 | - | TGTGCCACCAGCAGAGATTACCCTTCCTACGAGCAGTACTTC | CATSRDYPSYEQYF
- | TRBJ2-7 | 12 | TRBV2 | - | TGTGCCAGCTCACAGGCGTTTGGGGAGCAGTACTTC | CASSQAFGEQYF
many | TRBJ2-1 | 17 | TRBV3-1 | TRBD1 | TGTGCCAGCAGCCAAGATGAGGGACAGGGCTATTACAATGAGCAGTTCTTC | CASSQDEGQGYYNEQFF
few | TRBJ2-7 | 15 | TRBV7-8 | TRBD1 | TGTGCCAGCAGCTCCGAACAGGGGTTGTCCTACGAGCAGTACTTC | CASSSEQGLSYEQYF
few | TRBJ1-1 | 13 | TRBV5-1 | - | TGCGCCAGCAGCTTGACTGCAGGGACTGAAGCTTTCTTT | CASSLTAGTEAFF
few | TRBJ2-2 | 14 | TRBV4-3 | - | TGCGCCAGCAGCCAAGCGGAAAACACCGGGGAGCTGTTTTTT | CASSQAENTGELFF
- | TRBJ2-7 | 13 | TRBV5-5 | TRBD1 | TGTGCCAGCAGCGGAGGACAGGGGGCGAAGGAGTACTTC | CASSGGQGAKEYF